A selection of T cell receptor beta chains follows, all from one sample in a study of monozygotic twins with inflammatory bowel disease. TCRdb re-called the 5' RACE reads; every CDR3 protein appears as one record, without DNA. This table holds more than 300,000 distinct CDR3 sequences. Sequenced: blood. The receptors were gathered from a human donor with ulcerative colitis or Crohn's disease, or a healthy co-twin of an affected twin (not recorded which). The CDR3 runs from the conserved cysteine through the conserved F or W.

TRBV28	TRBJ2-7	CASSFLPGGPYEQYF
TRBV24-1	TRBJ2-3	CATSLAVTDTQYF
TRBV20-1	TRBJ2-5	CSAKGQGVGWETQYF
TRBV2	TRBJ2-2	CASSEETVVGELFF
TRBV7-9	TRBJ1-4	CASSLLPATNEKLFF
TRBV9	TRBJ2-5	CASSVGPTQEETQYF
TRBV5-6	TRBJ1-2	CASSTTPGTGMEGYTF
TRBV20-1	TRBJ1-5	CSARGQYSNQPQHF
TRBV27	TRBJ2-7	CASSPSSGPFSYEQYF
TRBV9	TRBJ2-2	CASSEWGSNTGELFF
TRBV28	TRBJ2-7	CASRHPGQGSYEQYF
TRBV6-2/TRBV6-3	TRBJ2-1	CASSDYAGQYNEQFF
TRBV12-3/TRBV12-4	TRBJ2-2	CASSLDHYTGELFF
TRBV19	TRBJ1-5	CASSGTGGLGNQPQHF
TRBV5-1	TRBJ2-7	CASSLAPDSGEQYF
TRBV7-8	TRBJ2-6	CASSLIGISGANVLTF
TRBV9	TRBJ2-5	CASSLGLAGVQETQYF
TRBV7-2	TRBJ2-4	CASSLGAKGAMQYF
TRBV28	TRBJ2-3	CASSDRVPDTQYF
TRBV7-9	TRBJ2-7	CASSPHRARGEQYF
TRBV7-8	TRBJ2-5	CASSTRTGGQTQYF
TRBV5-1	TRBJ1-4	CASSPAKGRGEKLFF
TRBV6-2/TRBV6-3	TRBJ2-7	CASSYGRYYEQYF
TRBV7-3	TRBJ2-5	CASSFNQRETQYF
TRBV20-1	TRBJ2-1	CSVTAGPYNEQFF
TRBV7-2	TRBJ2-7	CASSPRQGYVYEQYF
TRBV6-5	TRBJ2-5	CASSYSLQGQETQYF
TRBV29-1	TRBJ2-3	CSVEHRPTSTDTQYF
TRBV29-1	TRBJ2-2	CSVESTGRTGELFF
TRBV14	TRBJ2-2	CASSQDMGRTGELFF
TRBV4-2	TRBJ2-2	CASSQGIPNTGELFF
TRBV25-1	TRBJ2-7	CASSRGTTYEQYF
TRBV9	TRBJ2-3	CASSDRRDTQYF
TRBV7-8	TRBJ2-2	CASSLSLGGTGELFF
TRBV7-2	TRBJ1-2	CASSLAGSAYGYTF
TRBV3-1	TRBJ1-3	CASSQVVSGNTIYF
TRBV7-2	TRBJ2-1	CASSVRETSYNEQFF
TRBV10-3	TRBJ2-3	CAISETDTQYF
TRBV3-1	TRBJ2-2	CASSWWTGGFGGELFF
TRBV5-1	TRBJ2-3	CASSLAPFGGRQDTQYF
TRBV19	TRBJ2-5	CASSIRLGETQYF
TRBV27	TRBJ2-2	CASSPNIRGGGGTGELFF
TRBV11-2	TRBJ2-6	CASSLGPAGANVLTF
TRBV30	TRBJ2-7	CAWSPTGGDQYF
TRBV12-3/TRBV12-4	TRBJ2-5	CASSPRSSGGKETQYF
TRBV29-1	TRBJ1-2	CSVDPIGDPANYGYTF
TRBV5-1	TRBJ1-1	CASSVQPVRGNTEAFF
TRBV20-1	TRBJ1-2	CSAIVKAAGGGGYTF
TRBV19	TRBJ2-3	CASSKQGNTQYF
TRBV27	TRBJ2-4	CASSLFRGGAKNIQYF
TRBV7-9	TRBJ2-7	CASSNLGTGHWREQYF
TRBV7-2	TRBJ1-5	CASSLSSGGQPQHF
TRBV15	TRBJ2-1	CATSTLAGEVVRFF
TRBV4-3	TRBJ2-5	CASSQVGTTGIETQYF
TRBV4-1	TRBJ2-5	CASSQTYRDRYQETQYF
TRBV5-1	TRBJ2-3	CASSGRETDTQYF
TRBV7-5	TRBJ1-2	CISVPEASDPGWSDYGYTF
TRBV6-2/TRBV6-3	TRBJ1-5	CASSSLPLIPGGPQHF